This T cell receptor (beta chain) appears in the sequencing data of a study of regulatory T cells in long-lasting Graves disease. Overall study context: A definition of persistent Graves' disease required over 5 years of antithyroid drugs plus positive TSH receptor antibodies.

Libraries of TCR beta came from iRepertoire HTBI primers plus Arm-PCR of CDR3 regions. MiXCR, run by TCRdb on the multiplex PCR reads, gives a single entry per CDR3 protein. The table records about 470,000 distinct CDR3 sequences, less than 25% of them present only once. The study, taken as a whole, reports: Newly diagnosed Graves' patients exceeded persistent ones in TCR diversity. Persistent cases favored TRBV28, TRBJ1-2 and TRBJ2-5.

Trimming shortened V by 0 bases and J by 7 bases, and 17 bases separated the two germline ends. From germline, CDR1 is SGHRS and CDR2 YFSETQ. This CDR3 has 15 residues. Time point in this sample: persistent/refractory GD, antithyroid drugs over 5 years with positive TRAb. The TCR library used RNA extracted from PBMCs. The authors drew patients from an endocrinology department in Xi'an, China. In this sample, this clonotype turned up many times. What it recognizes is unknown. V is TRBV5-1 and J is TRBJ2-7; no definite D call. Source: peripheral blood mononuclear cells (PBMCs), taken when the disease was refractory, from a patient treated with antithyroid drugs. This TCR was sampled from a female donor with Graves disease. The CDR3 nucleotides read TGCGCCAGCAGCTTGGATTCGGCCCGAGGTCGGGAGCAGTACTTC. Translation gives CASSLDSARGREQYF.